A single sample gave rise to the 13 T cell receptor beta chains below, sequenced in a study of Ad26.COV2.S vaccination and SARS-CoV-2 variants. Treatment reported: some 19 received Ad26.COV2.S at low or high dose, single or two shots; about 5 received placebo; per-sample allocation not given. At day 63 after the first vaccine or placebo injection, samples were drawn. Assay used: immunoSEQ multiplex PCR; TCRdb lists only in-frame clones, some missing. The top ten clones hold about 10% of a sample with some 250,000 clones, around nine tenths of them seen once. Sequenced here: peripheral blood, sampled in a trial of Ad26.COV2.S vaccine versus placebo. The receptors derive from a person aged 18 to 65 who received the Ad26.COV2.S COVID-19 vaccine or a placebo.

The chain is built from TRBV7-9 and TRBJ2-1, with 9 bases aligning to TRBD2. This CDR3 is 18 amino acids long. The V segment lost 0 bases and the J segment 4 bases; nucleotides outside the gene matches: 10. Germline values: CDR1 SEHNR, CDR2 FQNEAQ (reference sequence). As DNA, the CDR3 is TGTGCCAGCAGCTTAGCCGGGGTACTAGCGGGTTTATACAATGAGCAGTTCTTC. It encodes CASSLAGVLAGLYNEQFF. The variable domain in full, completed from reference TRBV7-9 and TRBJ2-1, reads DTGVSQNPRHKITKRGQNVTFRCDPISEHNRLYWYRQTLGQGPEFLTYFQNEAQLEKSRLLSDRFSAERPKGSFSTLEIQRTEQGDSAMYLCASSLAGVLAGLYNEQFFGPGTRLTVL.

Only one count was recorded for this clone. The chain employs TRBV7-9 and TRBJ2-1, with D tentatively TRBD1 or TRBD2 (5 bases each). CDR1 is SEHNR and CDR2 is FQNEAQ in the germline V gene (reference sequence). The ends were cut back, 5 bases at V and 4 bases at J, with 18 bases in the middle. This CDR3 spans 16 amino acids. The DNA of the CDR3 is TGTGCCAGCAGCCCCGGAGAGGGGAATAGATACAATGAGCAGTTCTTC. Protein sequence: CASSPGEGNRYNEQFF.

The chain is built from TRBV12-3 or TRBV12-4 and TRBJ2-2, with D perhaps matching TRBD2 (6 bases). This CDR3 region has 13 residues. V was trimmed by 8 bases and J by 1 base, leaving 8 bases between them. The CDR3 coding sequence is TGTGCCAGCGGAGGGAGGAACACCGGGGAGCTGTTTTTT. This translates into CASGGRNTGELFF.

As concerns this clone: The junction and the germline gene differ at one end; a read error may be behind it. This rearrangement joins TRBV6-6 to TRBJ1-6; 9 positions match TRBD1. The CDR3 sequence is 12 residues long. Germline V CDR1 and CDR2: MNHNY, SVGAGI (reference sequence). For the CDR3, the DNA is TGTGCCAGCAGTATCTACGGACAGGGGTTCGCCTTT. The encoded protein is CASSIYGQGFAF.

This chain links TRBV27 with TRBJ2-7, with 9 bases identical to TRBD2. V trimming: 6 bases; J trimming: 0 bases; junction bases outside the gene matches: 9. In germline, CDR1 is MNHEY, CDR2 SMNVEV (reference sequence). CDR3 length equals 16 residues. CDR3 nucleotide sequence: TGTGCCAGCAGAAGGCGGCTAGCGGGGACCTCCTACGAGCAGTACTTC. Residues: CASRRRLAGTSYEQYF.

The chain links TRBV7-8 to TRBJ1-6, with TRBD1 as a possible D gene (6 bases). This CDR3 is 14 amino acids long. CDR1 is SGHVS, CDR2 FQNEAQ, per germline. V shed 4 bases and J shed 8 bases, with 12 bases lying between them. In DNA form, the CDR3 reads TGTGCCAGCAGCTCCACTCGGACAGATTCACCCCTCCACTTT. Protein sequence: CASSSTRTDSPLHF. The full variable domain, completed using reference TRBV7-8 and TRBJ1-6, is GAGVSQSPRYKVAKRGQDVALRCDPISGHVSLFWYQQALGQGPEFLTYFQNEAQLDKSGLPSDRFFAERPEGSVSTLKIQRTQQEDSAVYLCASSSTRTDSPLHFGNGTRLTVT.

This chain links TRBV6-5 with TRBJ1-5; D may be TRBD1 (5 bases). The CDR3 is 14 residues long. Trimming pared 5 bases from V and 2 bases from J, leaving 10 bases between. Germline CDR1 and CDR2: MNHEY and SVGAGI. CDR3 bases: TGTGCCAGCAGTCCCCAGGGAGGCAATCAGCCCCAGCATTTT. This sequence encodes CASSPQGGNQPQHF.

This clone was detected once. V gene TRBV2 combines with J gene TRBJ2-4; D is uncertain. Germline V gene lookup returns CDR1 SNHLY and CDR2 FYNNEI. V gave up 4 bases and J gave up 3 bases, with 10 bases separating them. The CDR3 runs 14 residues. The CDR3 here is CASSAYGNKNIQYF. The CDR3 DNA sequence: TGTGCCAGCAGTGCCTATGGGAACAAAAACATTCAGTACTTC.

This clone was picked up a small number of times. The J gene is TRBJ2-7, the V gene TRBV5-1; TRBD2 aligns across 7 bases. The length of the CDR3 is 17 residues. Germline assignment: CDR1 SGHRS and CDR2 YFSETQ. V gave up 4 bases and J gave up 4 bases; unmatched junction bases: 17. CDR3 DNA sequence: TGCGCCAGCAGCCCCGGGGCTAGCGGAGGTCATTCGTACGAGCAGTACTTC. Its translation: CASSPGASGGHSYEQYF.

The CDR3 loop is CASGPGGPDTQYF. CDR3 nucleotides: TGTGCTAGTGGTCCCGGGGGGCCAGATACGCAGTATTTT. The V gene is TRBV12-5, the J gene TRBJ2-3, with D possibly matching TRBD2 (7 bases). The germline V gene encodes CDR1 LGHNT and CDR2 FRNRAP. V was clipped by 5 bases and J by 4 bases, with 10 bases between them. This CDR3 is built from 13 residues. The whole variable domain, remainder taken from reference TRBV12-5 and TRBJ2-3, is DARVTQTPRHKVTEMGQEVTMRCQPILGHNTVFWYRQTMMQGLELLAYFRNRAPLDDSGMPKDRFSAEMPDATLATLKIQPSEPRDSAVYFCASGPGGPDTQYFGPGTRLTVL.

This chain links TRBV7-9 with TRBJ1-1; tentatively, D is TRBD1 (5 bases). CDR3 length: 15 amino acids. The V and J ends lost 3 bases and 3 bases respectively, with 14 bases between them. Germline lookup yields CDR1 SEHNR and CDR2 FQNEAQ (reference sequence). CDR3 in DNA: TGTGCCAGCAGCTTTGTCCCAGGGTCGGACACTGAAGCTTTCTTT. Its translation is CASSFVPGSDTEAFF.

This rearrangement joins TRBV28 to TRBJ2-5; TRBD1 agrees at 9 bases. CDR1 and CDR2 (germline): MDHEN, SYDVKM. The CDR3 totals 16 residues. V lost 4 bases and J lost 6; bases outside the gene matches: 12. CDR3 DNA: TGTGCCAGCAGTTCCTCCGGGACAGGGATTAAGAAGACCCAGTACTTC. The encoded protein is CASSSSGTGIKKTQYF. Full variable domain (missing parts from reference TRBV28 and TRBJ2-5): DVKVTQSSRYLVKRTGEKVFLECVQDMDHENMFWYRQDPGLGLRLIYFSYDVKMKEKGDIPEGYSVSREKKERFSLILESASTNQTSMYLCASSSSGTGIKKTQYFGPGTRLLVL.

This chain joins TRBV30 and TRBJ1-2; 8 nucleotides line up with TRBD1. This CDR3 is built from 13 residues. The junction had 6 bases not matched to a gene; V was cut back by 6 bases and J by 3 bases. The germline CDR1 and CDR2 sequences are GTSNPN and SVGIG (reference sequence). DNA of the CDR3: TGTGCCTGCCCCACGACAGGGGACTATGGCTACACCTTC. Protein: CACPTTGDYGYTF. Filled out from reference TRBV30 and TRBJ1-2, the complete variable domain reads SQTIHQWPATLVQPVGSPLSLECTVEGTSNPNLYWYRQAAGRGLQLLFYSVGIGQISSEVPQNLSASRPQDRQFILSSKKLLLSDSGFYLCACPTTGDYGYTFGSGTRLTVV.